These 5 T cell receptor beta chains came from one sample sequenced in a study of blood T cells in healthy people across ages. Primed by a sample-barcoded 5' primer and a J-beta primer mix, a second PCR proceeded for about 6 to 11 cycles. MiXCR was run by TCRdb on the 5' RACE reads, yielding one entry per CDR3 protein. The table includes around 1,600,000 distinct CDR3 sequences, approximately 42% detected once. Sequencing was performed on blood. These receptors were collected from a woman under 30 in good health.

CDR3 residues: CASSHRAGAYEQYF. CDR3 DNA sequence: TGTGCCAGCAGTCACCGAGCGGGTGCCTACGAGCAGTACTTC. The chain employs TRBV12-3 or TRBV12-4 and TRBJ2-4; perhaps TRBD2 as D (6 bases). TRBJ2-7 matches the DNA end more closely, so the J call is doubtful. This CDR3 region has 14 residues.

This chain connects TRBV20-1 to TRBJ2-1; 14 nucleotides agree with TRBD2. Trimming cost V 0 bases and J 10 bases; bases outside gene matches: 8. CDR1 and CDR2 from the germline V gene are DFQATT and SNEGSKA (reference sequence). The CDR3 length is 16 residues. The CDR3 loop is CSARDLGTSGSGEQFF. Here the CDR3 DNA reads TGCAGTGCTAGAGATTTAGGGACTAGCGGGAGTGGGGAGCAGTTCTTC.

V and J are TRBV7-9 and TRBJ1-4; D is possibly TRBD1 (5 bases). Germline CDR1 reads SEHNR; CDR2 reads FQNEAQ (reference sequence). This CDR3 is built from 16 residues. The V end lost 4 bases, the J end lost 8 bases, and 20 bases lay between the germline ends. CDR3 sequence: CASSSQVNSVGEKLFF. CDR3 coding DNA: TGTGCCAGCAGCTCACAGGTCAACTCAGTCGGGGAAAAACTGTTTTTT.

This chain joins TRBV7-9 and TRBJ2-7; TRBD1 agrees at 9 bases. J was trimmed by 5 bases and V by 3 bases; bases with no gene match: 8. Germline V gene sequence: CDR1 SEHNR, CDR2 FQNEAQ (reference sequence). The CDR3 is 15 residues long. The CDR3 DNA reads TGTGCCAGCAGCTTTGACAGGGGGGTTGGAAACGAGCAGTACTTC. Translating it yields CASSFDRGVGNEQYF.

V and J are TRBV20-1 and TRBJ2-5; 8 bases line up with TRBD1. The end of the DNA aligns better with TRBJ2-7, so the J call may be wrong. Germline assignment: CDR1 DFQATT and CDR2 SNEGSKA (reference sequence). This CDR3 region has 13 residues. CDR3 protein: CSAGQGRLYEQYF. CDR3 coding DNA: TGCAGTGCCGGACAGGGTCGTCTCTACGAGCAGTACTTC.